Detailed here is one TCR beta chain. Its target is unknown. CDR3 size: 19 residues. The V gene's germline CDR1 is LNHNV and CDR2 YYDKDF (reference sequence). Trimming removed 0 bases from V and 0 bases from J, with 15 bases in between. This record belongs to a study of cytomegalovirus exposure and HLA in healthy donors. Regarding the study as a whole: A list of roughly 180 TCR beta chains associated with cytomegalovirus was given. Some V segments (TRBV6-2 and TRBV6-3 among them) were excluded as indistinguishable.

PCR used 60 Vbeta primers and 13 Jbeta primers. Clones were read by immunoSEQ multiplex PCR, and TCRdb kept only the in-frame ones, dropping some. Of about 120,000 clones in the sample, 72% were seen once. The sequenced material came from PBMCs. This receptor was obtained from a man younger than 40 in good health and CMV-seronegative. The genes are TRBV15 and TRBJ2-6; D is uncertain. The CDR3 spells CATSRDQWVWSSGANVLTF. In DNA, the CDR3 is TGTGCCACCAGCAGAGATCAGTGGGTCTGGAGCTCTGGGGCCAACGTCCTGACTTTC.